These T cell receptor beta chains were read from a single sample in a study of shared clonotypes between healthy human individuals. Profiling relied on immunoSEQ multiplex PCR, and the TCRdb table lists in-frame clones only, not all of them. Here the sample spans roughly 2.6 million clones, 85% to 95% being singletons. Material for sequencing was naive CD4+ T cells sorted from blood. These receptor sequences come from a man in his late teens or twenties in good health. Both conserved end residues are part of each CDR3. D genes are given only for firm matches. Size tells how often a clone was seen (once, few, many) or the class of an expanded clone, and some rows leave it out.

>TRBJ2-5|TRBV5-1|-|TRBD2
TGCGCCAGCACCCTTAGCGGGGGGGCCGTAGAGACCCAGTACTTC
CASTLSGGAVETQYF
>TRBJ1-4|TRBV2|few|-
TGTGCCAGCAGTGGTAGAGCCTTGGGGCAGATGAATGAAAAACTGTTTTTT
CASSGRALGQMNEKLFF
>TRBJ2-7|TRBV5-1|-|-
TGCGCCAGCAGCTTGGAGGTAAGGAGGGACTACGAGCAGTACTTC
CASSLEVRRDYEQYF
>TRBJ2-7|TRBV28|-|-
TGTGCCAGCACGGATAGGGTTCACGAGCAGTACTTC
CASTDRVHEQYF
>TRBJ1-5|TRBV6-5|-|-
TGTGCCAGCAGTTCTGAGGAGAATCAGCCCCAGCATTTT
CASSSEENQPQHF
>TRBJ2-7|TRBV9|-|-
TGTGCCAGCAGCGTAGAGCCGGTAGGGTACGAGCAGTACTTC
CASSVEPVGYEQYF
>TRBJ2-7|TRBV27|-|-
TGTGCCAGCAGTTCCCGGGCCCGAACCTACGAGCAGTACTTC
CASSSRARTYEQYF
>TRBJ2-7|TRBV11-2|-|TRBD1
TGTGCCAGTGGACAGGGATCCTACGAGCAGTACTTC
CASGQGSYEQYF
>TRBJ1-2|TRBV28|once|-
TGTGCCAGCAGTTGGGCTAACTATGGCTACACCTTC
CASSWANYGYTF
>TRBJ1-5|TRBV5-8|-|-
TGTGCCAGCAGCTTGTTAGGCGGCAATCAGCCCCAGCATTTT
CASSLLGGNQPQHF
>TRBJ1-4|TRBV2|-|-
TGTGCCAGCAGTAACAGAGATGAAAAACTGTTTTTT
CASSNRDEKLFF
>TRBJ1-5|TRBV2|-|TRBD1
TGTGCCAGCAGGCAAGGACAGGGATTGGGTCAGCCCCAGCATTTT
CASRQGQGLGQPQHF
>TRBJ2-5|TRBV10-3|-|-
TGTGCCATCAGTGAGTCCGGGAGTTCACAAGAGACCCAGTACTTC
CAISESGSSQETQYF
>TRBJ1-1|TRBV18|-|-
TGTGCCAGCTCACCGCCCTTGGGGAACACTGAAGCTTTCTTT
CASSPPLGNTEAFF
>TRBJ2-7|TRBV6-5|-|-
TGTGCCAGCAGTTATTTGGGCGAGCAGTACTTC
CASSYLGEQYF
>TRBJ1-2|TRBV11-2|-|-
TGTGCCAGCAGCTTAACAGGGCCTAACTATGGCTACACCTTC
CASSLTGPNYGYTF
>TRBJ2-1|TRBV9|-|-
TGTGCCAGCAGCGTAGGGAGTTCTGGGAATGAGCAGTTCTTC
CASSVGSSGNEQFF
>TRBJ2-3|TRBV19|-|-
TGTGCCAGTACGGAGAGGAGCACAGATACGCAGTATTTT
CASTERSTDTQYF
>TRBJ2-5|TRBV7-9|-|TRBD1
TGTGCCAGCAGCTTAGCCCCGGGACAGGATCGAGAGACCCAGTACTTC
CASSLAPGQDRETQYF
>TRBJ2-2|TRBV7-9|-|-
TGTGCCAGCAGCTTAGACGGCGCGAACACCGGGGAGCTGTTTTTT
CASSLDGANTGELFF
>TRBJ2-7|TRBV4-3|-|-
TGCGCCAGCAGCCAAGGCACCTTAAGACTGGGCGAGCAGTACTTC
CASSQGTLRLGEQYF
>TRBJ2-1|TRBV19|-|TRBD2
TGTGCCAGTAGGACCTCTAGCGGGAGCTCCTACAATGAGCAGTTCTTC
CASRTSSGSSYNEQFF
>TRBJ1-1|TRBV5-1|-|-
TGCGCCAGCAGCCGAAGCCAGGGAGGCACTGAAGCTTTCTTT
CASSRSQGGTEAFF
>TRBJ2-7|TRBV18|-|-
TGTGCCAGCTCACCAGCAGGCCACTACGAGCAGTACTTC
CASSPAGHYEQYF
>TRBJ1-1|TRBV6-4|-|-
TGTGCCAGCAGTGACTCGGGCAGGGGAGCTTTCTTT
CASSDSGRGAFF
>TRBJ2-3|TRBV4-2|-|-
TGTGCCAGCAGCCCTTGGGCCCAAAGAACCGTTACCCGTCCAGATACGCAGTATTTT
CASSPWAQRTVTRPDTQYF
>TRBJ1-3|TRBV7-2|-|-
TGTGCCAGCAGCTCCCGACGGGACTCTGGAAACACCATATATTTT
CASSSRRDSGNTIYF
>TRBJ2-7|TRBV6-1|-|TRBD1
TGTGCCAGCAGCTTTGGGGACAGGGGCTACGAGCAGTACTTC
CASSFGDRGYEQYF
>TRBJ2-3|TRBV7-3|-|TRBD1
TGTGCCAGCAGCCTGGGACAGGGAAAGGGCACAGATACGCAGTATTTT
CASSLGQGKGTDTQYF
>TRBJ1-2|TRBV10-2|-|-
TGCGCCAGCAGTGAGATTGAGCGGGGAAGTGGCTACACCTTC
CASSEIERGSGYTF
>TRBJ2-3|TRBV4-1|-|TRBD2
TGCGCCAGCAGCCAAGATCTAGCGGGAGGAGTAGATACGCAGTATTTT
CASSQDLAGGVDTQYF
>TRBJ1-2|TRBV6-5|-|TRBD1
TGTGCCAGCAGTTACACCTGGGACAGAGATTACTATGGCTACACCTTC
CASSYTWDRDYYGYTF
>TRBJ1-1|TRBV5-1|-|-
TGCGCCAGCAGCGACGCCAAGGGCGGGGACACTGAAGCTTTCTTT
CASSDAKGGDTEAFF
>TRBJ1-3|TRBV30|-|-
TGTGCCTGGGGTAACAGGAAGCACTCTGGAAACACCATATATTTT
CAWGNRKHSGNTIYF
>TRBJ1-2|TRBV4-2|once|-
TGTGCCAGCAGCATAGATCCGCCAACCTTC
CASSIDPPTF
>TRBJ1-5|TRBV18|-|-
TGTGCCAGCTCACGAGAGGGGGAGTCAAGCAATCAGCCCCAGCATTTT
CASSREGESSNQPQHF
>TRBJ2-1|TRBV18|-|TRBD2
TGTGCCAGCTCACCACGACTAGCGGGAGGGCACAATGAGCAGTTCTTC
CASSPRLAGGHNEQFF
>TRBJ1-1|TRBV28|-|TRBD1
TGTGCCAGCAGTTTCGACAGGGTGAACACTGAAGCTTTCTTT
CASSFDRVNTEAFF
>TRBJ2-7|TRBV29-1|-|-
TGCAGCGTTGTTACCGGAGGGTTCATCGAGCAGTACTTC
CSVVTGGFIEQYF
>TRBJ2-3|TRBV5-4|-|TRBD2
TGTGCCAGCACCCGGGGAGCGGGAGGGCGAGATACGCAGTATTTT
CASTRGAGGRDTQYF
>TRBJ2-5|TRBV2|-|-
TGTGCCAGCACCGTCTCCCAGGGTCGGGAGACCCAGTACTTC
CASTVSQGRETQYF
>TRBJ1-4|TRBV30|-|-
TGTGCCTGGAGTCCGCGGGGGGGGCTGATTGAAAAACTGTTTTTT
CAWSPRGGLIEKLFF
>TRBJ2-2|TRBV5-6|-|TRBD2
TGTGCCAGCAGCTTGATTGGACTAGCGGGGAACACCGGGGAGCTGTTTTTT
CASSLIGLAGNTGELFF
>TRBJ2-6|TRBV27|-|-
TGTGCCAGCAGTTTATTTTCTGGGGCCAACGTCCTGACTTTC
CASSLFSGANVLTF
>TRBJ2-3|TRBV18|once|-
TGTGCCAGCTCACCGAATCTCAGCACAGATACGCAGTATTTT
CASSPNLSTDTQYF
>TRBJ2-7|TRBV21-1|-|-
TGTGCCAGCAGCCCGACAGGGTACTACTACGAGCAGTACTTC
CASSPTGYYYEQYF
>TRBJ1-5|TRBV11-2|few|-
TGTGCCAGCAGCTTAGGGACGGTTGGAAATCAGCCCCAGCATTTT
CASSLGTVGNQPQHF
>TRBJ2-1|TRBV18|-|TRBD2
TGTGCCAGCTCCGGGACTAGCGGGGGCTTAAACAATGAGCAGTTCTTC
CASSGTSGGLNNEQFF
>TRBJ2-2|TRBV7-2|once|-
TGTGCCAGCAGCTTCCACAGCGGGCAATACACCGGGGAGCTGTTTTTT
CASSFHSGQYTGELFF
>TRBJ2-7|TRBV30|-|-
TGTGCCTGGAGTCCGGGACCGTCCTACGAGCAGTACTTC
CAWSPGPSYEQYF
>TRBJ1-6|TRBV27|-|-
TGTGCCAGCAGTACAACGACAGGCCTCAATTCACCCCTCCACTTT
CASSTTTGLNSPLHF
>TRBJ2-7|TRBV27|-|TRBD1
TGTGCCAGCAGTCCTTATTACAGGGGGCACTCCTACGAGCAGTACTTC
CASSPYYRGHSYEQYF
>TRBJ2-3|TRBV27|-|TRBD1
TGTGCCAGCAGTTCCTCAGGGGGCCGTAGCACAGATACGCAGTATTTT
CASSSSGGRSTDTQYF
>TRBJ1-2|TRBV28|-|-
TGTGCCAGCAGGGACACAGAGCCTCTGATCTATGGCTACACCTTC
CASRDTEPLIYGYTF
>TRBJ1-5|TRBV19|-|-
TGTGCCAGTAGTGCGTGGGGGGCGTTCAATCAGCCCCAGCATTTT
CASSAWGAFNQPQHF